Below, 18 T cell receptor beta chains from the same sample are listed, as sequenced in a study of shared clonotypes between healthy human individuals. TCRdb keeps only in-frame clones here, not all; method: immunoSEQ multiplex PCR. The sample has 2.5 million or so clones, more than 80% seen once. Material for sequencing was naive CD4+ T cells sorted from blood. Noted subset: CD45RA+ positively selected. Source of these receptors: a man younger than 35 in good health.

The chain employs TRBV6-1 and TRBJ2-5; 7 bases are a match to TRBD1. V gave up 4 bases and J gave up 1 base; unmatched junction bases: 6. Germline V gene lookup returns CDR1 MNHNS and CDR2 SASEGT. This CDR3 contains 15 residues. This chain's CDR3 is CASSVGTAFQETQYF. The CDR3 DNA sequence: TGTGCCAGCAGTGTCGGGACAGCCTTCCAAGAGACCCAGTACTTC.

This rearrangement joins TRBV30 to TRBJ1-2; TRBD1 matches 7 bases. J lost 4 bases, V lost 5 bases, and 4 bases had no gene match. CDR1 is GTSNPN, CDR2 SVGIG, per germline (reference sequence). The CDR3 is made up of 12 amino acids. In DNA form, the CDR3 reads TGTGCCTGGCGACAGGGTGCCTATGGCTACACCTTC. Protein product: CAWRQGAYGYTF.

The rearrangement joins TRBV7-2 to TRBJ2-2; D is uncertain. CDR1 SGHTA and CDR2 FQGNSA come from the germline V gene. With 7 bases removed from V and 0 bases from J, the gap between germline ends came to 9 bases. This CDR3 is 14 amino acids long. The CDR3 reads CASTSYTNTGELFF. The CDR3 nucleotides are TGTGCCAGCACATCATACACGAACACCGGGGAGCTGTTTTTT. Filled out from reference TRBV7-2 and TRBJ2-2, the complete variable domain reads GAGVSQSPSNKVTEKGKDVELRCDPISGHTALYWYRQSLGQGLEFLIYFQGNSAPDKSGLPSDRFSAERTGGSVSTLTIQRTQQEDSAVYLCASTSYTNTGELFFGEGSRLTVL.

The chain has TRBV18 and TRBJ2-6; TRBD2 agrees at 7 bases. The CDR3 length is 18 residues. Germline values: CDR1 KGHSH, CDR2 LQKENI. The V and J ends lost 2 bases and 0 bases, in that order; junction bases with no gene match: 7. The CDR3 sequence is CASSPFPAGVSGANVLTF. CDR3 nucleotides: TGTGCCAGCTCACCATTTCCCGCGGGGGTCTCTGGGGCCAACGTCCTGACTTTC.

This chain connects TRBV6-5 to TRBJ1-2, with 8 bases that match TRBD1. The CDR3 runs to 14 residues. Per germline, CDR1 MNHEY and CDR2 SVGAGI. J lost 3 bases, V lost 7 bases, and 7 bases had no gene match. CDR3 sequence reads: CASTGTGRDYGYTF. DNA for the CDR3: TGTGCCAGCACCGGGACAGGAAGGGACTATGGCTACACCTTC.

The CDR3 sequence is CASSTDRAGYTF. The CDR3, as DNA: TGCGCCAGCAGCACGGACAGGGCTGGCTACACCTTC. V and J are TRBV5-1 and TRBJ1-2; 8 bases agree with TRBD1. J was trimmed by 7 bases and V by 4 bases; bases with no gene match: 3. The length of the CDR3 is 12 residues. Per germline, CDR1 SGHRS and CDR2 YFSETQ.

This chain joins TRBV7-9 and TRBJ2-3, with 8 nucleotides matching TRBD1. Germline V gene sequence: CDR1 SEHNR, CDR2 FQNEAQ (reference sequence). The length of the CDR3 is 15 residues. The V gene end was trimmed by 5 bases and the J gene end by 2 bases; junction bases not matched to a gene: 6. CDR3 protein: CASSTGTGPTDTQYF. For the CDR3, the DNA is TGTGCCAGCAGCACCGGGACAGGCCCCACAGATACGCAGTATTTT.

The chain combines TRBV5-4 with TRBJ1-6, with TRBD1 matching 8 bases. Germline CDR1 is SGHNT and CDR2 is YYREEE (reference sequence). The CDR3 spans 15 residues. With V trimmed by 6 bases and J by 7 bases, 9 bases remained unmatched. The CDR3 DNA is TGTGCCAGCAACCCGGACAGGGCGTCGAATTCACCCCTCCACTTT. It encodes CASNPDRASNSPLHF.

DNA of the CDR3: TGCAGCGTTGAGGGGGGAGCGGATGGTTACAATGAGCAGTTCTTC. This encodes CSVEGGADGYNEQFF. The gene calls are TRBV29-1 and TRBJ2-1; D may be TRBD2 (6 bases). The CDR3 is 15 amino acids. Germline V CDR1 and CDR2: SQVTM, ANQGSEA. The V end lost 3 bases, the J end lost 4 bases, and 16 bases lay between the germline ends.

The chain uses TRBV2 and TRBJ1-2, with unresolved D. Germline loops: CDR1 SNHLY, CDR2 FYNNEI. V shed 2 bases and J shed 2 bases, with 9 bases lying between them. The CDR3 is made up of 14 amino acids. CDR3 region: CASSEFRENYGYTF. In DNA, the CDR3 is TGTGCCAGCAGTGAATTTAGGGAGAACTATGGCTACACCTTC.

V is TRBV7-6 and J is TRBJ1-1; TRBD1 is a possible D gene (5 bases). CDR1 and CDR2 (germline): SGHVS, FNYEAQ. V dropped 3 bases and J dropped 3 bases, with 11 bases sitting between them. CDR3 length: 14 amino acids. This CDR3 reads CASSLAEGDTEAFF. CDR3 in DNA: TGTGCCAGCAGCTTGGCAGAAGGGGACACTGAAGCTTTCTTT.

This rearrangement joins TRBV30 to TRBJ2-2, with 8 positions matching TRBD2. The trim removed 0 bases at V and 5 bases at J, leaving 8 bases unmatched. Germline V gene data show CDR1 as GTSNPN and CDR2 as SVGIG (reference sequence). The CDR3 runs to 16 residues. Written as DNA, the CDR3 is TGTGCCTGGAGTGTAAGGCCCGGGGGGGCGACCGGGGAGCTGTTTTTT. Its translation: CAWSVRPGGATGELFF.

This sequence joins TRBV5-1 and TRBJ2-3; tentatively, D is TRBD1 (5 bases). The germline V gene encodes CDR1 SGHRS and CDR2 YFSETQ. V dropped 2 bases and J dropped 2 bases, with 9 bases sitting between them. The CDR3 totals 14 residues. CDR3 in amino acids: CASSFGQTTDTQYF. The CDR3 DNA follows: TGCGCCAGCAGCTTCGGACAAACCACAGATACGCAGTATTTT. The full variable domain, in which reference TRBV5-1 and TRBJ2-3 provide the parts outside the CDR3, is KAGVTQTPRYLIKTRGQQVTLSCSPISGHRSVSWYQQTPGQGLQFLFEYFSETQRNKGNFPGRFSGRQFSNSRSEMNVSTLELGDSALYLCASSFGQTTDTQYFGPGTRLTVL.

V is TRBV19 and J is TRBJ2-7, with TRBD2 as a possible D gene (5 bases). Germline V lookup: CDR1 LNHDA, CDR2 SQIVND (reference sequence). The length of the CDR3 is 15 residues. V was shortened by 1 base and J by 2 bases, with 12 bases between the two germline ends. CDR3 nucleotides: TGTGCCAGTAGTATAGCGGAGGCAGGACCCTACGAGCAGTACTTC. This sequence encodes CASSIAEAGPYEQYF.

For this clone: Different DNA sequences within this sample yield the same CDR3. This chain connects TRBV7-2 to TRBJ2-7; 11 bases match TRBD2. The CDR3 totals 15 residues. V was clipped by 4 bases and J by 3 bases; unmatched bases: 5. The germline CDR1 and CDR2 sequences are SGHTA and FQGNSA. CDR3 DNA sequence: TGTGCCAGCAGCTCCCGACTAGCGGGGTTCTACGAGCAGTACTTC. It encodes CASSSRLAGFYEQYF.

The CDR3 DNA reads TGTGCCAGCAGTCCGGCGACCGGGGATAATTCACCCCTCCACTTT. This translates into CASSPATGDNSPLHF. The V gene is TRBV27, the J gene TRBJ1-6; no firm D call. Trimming stripped 5 bases from V and 5 bases from J, with 13 bases between. The germline V gene has CDR1 MNHEY and CDR2 SMNVEV (reference sequence). The CDR3 is made up of 15 amino acids.

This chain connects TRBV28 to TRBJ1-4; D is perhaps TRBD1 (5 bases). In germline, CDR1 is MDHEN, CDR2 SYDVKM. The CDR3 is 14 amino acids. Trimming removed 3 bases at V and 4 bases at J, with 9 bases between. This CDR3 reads CASSLTALNEKLFF. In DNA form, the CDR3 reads TGTGCCAGCAGTTTGACAGCACTTAATGAAAAACTGTTTTTT. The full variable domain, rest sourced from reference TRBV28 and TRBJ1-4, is DVKVTQSSRYLVKRTGEKVFLECVQDMDHENMFWYRQDPGLGLRLIYFSYDVKMKEKGDIPEGYSVSREKKERFSLILESASTNQTSMYLCASSLTALNEKLFFGSGTQLSVL.

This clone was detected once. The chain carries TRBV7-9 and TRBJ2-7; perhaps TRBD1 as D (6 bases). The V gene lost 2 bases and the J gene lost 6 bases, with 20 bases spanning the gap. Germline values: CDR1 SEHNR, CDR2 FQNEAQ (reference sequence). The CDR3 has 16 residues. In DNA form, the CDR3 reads TGTGCCAGCAGCTTACTTGGGGGCAGAGGGGGATCCGAGCAGTACTTC. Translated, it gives CASSLLGGRGGSEQYF.